What follows is one T cell receptor (beta chain) and its context. Pooling covered second doses at about 4 or about 12 weeks. The data stem from a study of T cell responses to AZD1222 COVID-19 vaccine. CDR3 size: 18 residues. CDR1 is LGHDT, CDR2 YNNKEL, per germline (reference sequence). With V trimmed by 0 bases and J by 6 bases, 12 bases remained unmatched. Profiled with immunoSEQ multiplex PCR; TCRdb holds only in-frame clones, not every one. The sample yields fewer than 120,000 clones, roughly 89% seen once. This rearrangement joins TRBV3-1 (or the pseudogene TRBV3-2) to TRBJ1-4, with 8 positions matching TRBD1. The origin of this receptor is an adult who received the AZD1222 COVID-19 vaccine. The sample in question was peripheral blood, obtained 28 days after the second AZD1222 dose. This CDR3 reads CASSQDRIVRGRDEKLFF. As DNA, the CDR3 is TGTGCCAGCAGCCAAGACCGGATCGTCAGGGGGCGGGATGAAAAACTGTTTTTT.